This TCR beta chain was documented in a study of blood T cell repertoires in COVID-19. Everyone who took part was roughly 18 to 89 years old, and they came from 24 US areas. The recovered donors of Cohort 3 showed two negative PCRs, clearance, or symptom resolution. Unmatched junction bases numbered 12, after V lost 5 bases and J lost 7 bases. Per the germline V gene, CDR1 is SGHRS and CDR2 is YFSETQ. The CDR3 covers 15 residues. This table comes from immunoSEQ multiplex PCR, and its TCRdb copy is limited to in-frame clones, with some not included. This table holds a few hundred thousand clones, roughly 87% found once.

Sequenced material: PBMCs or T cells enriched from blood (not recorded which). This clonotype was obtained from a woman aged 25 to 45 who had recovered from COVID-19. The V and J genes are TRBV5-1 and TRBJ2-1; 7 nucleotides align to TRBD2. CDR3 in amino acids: CASSPSRGTGNEQFF. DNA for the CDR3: TGCGCCAGCAGTCCCTCGCGGGGGACCGGGAATGAGCAGTTCTTC.